A single sample is the source of the 24 T cell receptor beta chains below, sequenced in a study of identical twins. TCRdb itself ran the 5' RACE reads through MiXCR, one entry per CDR3 protein. This sample yields fewer than 500,000 distinct CDR3 sequences, of which about 24% are seen a single time; roughly 3% belongs to the top ten. The data were also submitted as part of a second study, on T cells expressing NK-cell markers.

Sequencing input: CD4+ T cells sorted from blood. The receptors derive from a young woman in good health.

V and J are TRBV7-3 and TRBJ2-2; D call uncertain. This CDR3 contains 13 residues. Germline V gene data show CDR1 as SGHTA and CDR2 as FQGTGA. Trimming shortened V by 1 base and J by 8 bases, and 8 bases separated the two germline ends. The CDR3 DNA is TGTGCCAGCAGCTTAAAGGATCGGGGGGAGCTGTTTTTT. Protein sequence: CASSLKDRGELFF.

In its sample, this clonotype was seen a few times. V is TRBV18 and J is TRBJ1-5; unclear D gene. Trimming took off 2 bases at V and 2 bases at J, with 10 bases between the two ends. CDR1 is KGHSH and CDR2 is LQKENI in the germline V gene. The CDR3 contains 15 residues. The DNA for the CDR3 is TGTGCCAGCTCACCAAGGGCAGCGGGCAATCAGCCCCAGCATTTT. The encoded protein is CASSPRAAGNQPQHF.

In this sample, this clonotype turned up many times. This chain links TRBV5-1 with TRBJ2-1; D is unresolved. Germline V lookup: CDR1 SGHRS, CDR2 YFSETQ. CDR3 length equals 15 residues. Trimming took off 3 bases at V and 2 bases at J, with 12 bases between the two ends. CDR3 loop: CASSSAARTYNEQFF. For the CDR3, the DNA is TGCGCCAGCAGCTCCGCAGCGAGAACCTACAATGAGCAGTTCTTC. Full variable domain (remainder filled in from reference TRBV5-1 and TRBJ2-1): KAGVTQTPRYLIKTRGQQVTLSCSPISGHRSVSWYQQTPGQGLQFLFEYFSETQRNKGNFPGRFSGRQFSNSRSEMNVSTLELGDSALYLCASSSAARTYNEQFFGPGTRLTVL.

The chain carries TRBV7-8 and TRBJ2-3; 8 bases are a match to TRBD1. In germline, CDR1 is SGHVS, CDR2 FQNEAQ. The CDR3 is 14 residues long. V was clipped by 7 bases and J by 5 bases; unmatched bases: 8. In DNA, the CDR3 is TGTGCCAGCAAGAGGCAGGGGGCGAAAGATACGCAGTATTTT. Its translation: CASKRQGAKDTQYF.

The J gene is TRBJ2-1, the V gene TRBV4-2, with D perhaps given as TRBD1 or TRBD2 (5 bases each). Germline CDR1 LGHNA, CDR2 YNFKEQ. The ends were cut back, 0 bases at V and 0 bases at J, with 15 bases in the middle. The CDR3 totals 18 residues. CDR3 sequence reads: CASSQDAYEGSSYNEQFF. The CDR3, as DNA: TGTGCCAGCAGCCAAGACGCCTACGAGGGGAGCTCCTACAATGAGCAGTTCTTC.

This clonotype was observed a handful of times. This chain connects TRBV11-2 to TRBJ2-1; TRBD2 aligns across 14 bases. The CDR3 length is 18 residues. Germline-derived CDR1 and CDR2 are SGHAT and FQNNGV. With 5 bases clipped from V and 10 bases from J, the junction kept 16 bases outside the gene matches. CDR3 in DNA: TGTGCCAGCAGCCTAAAGGTACCCGGGACTAGCGGGAGTTGGGAGCAGTTCTTC. This sequence encodes CASSLKVPGTSGSWEQFF. Using reference TRBV11-2 and TRBJ2-1 for the parts outside the CDR3, the full variable domain is EAGVAQSPRYKIIEKRQSVAFWCNPISGHATLYWYQQILGQGPKLLIQFQNNGVVDDSQLPKDRFSAERLKGVDSTLKIQPAKLEDSAVYLCASSLKVPGTSGSWEQFFGPGTRLTVL.

This clonotype came up a few times. This rearrangement joins TRBV12-3 or TRBV12-4 to TRBJ2-2; 8 bases fit TRBD2. The V gene end was trimmed by 7 bases and the J gene end by 6 bases; junction bases not matched to a gene: 13. This CDR3 spans 16 amino acids. The CDR3 reads CASKLVSAGGPGELFF. The CDR3 region has the DNA TGTGCCAGCAAACTCGTGTCGGCGGGGGGTCCCGGGGAGCTGTTTTTT.

The genes are TRBV29-1 and TRBJ2-2, with D possibly matching TRBD1 (6 bases). This CDR3 has 15 residues. Germline V gives CDR1 SQVTM, CDR2 ANQGSEA. V was shortened by 3 bases and J by 0 bases, with 11 bases between the two germline ends. Here the CDR3 reads CSVDRRGSNTGELFF. CDR3 nucleotides: TGCAGCGTTGACCGCAGGGGATCGAACACCGGGGAGCTGTTTTTT.

This chain joins TRBV20-1 and TRBJ1-1; maybe TRBD1 (5 bases). Germline CDR1 and CDR2: DFQATT and SNEGSKA (reference sequence). The CDR3 has 14 residues. Trimming removed 2 bases at V and 2 bases at J, with 12 bases between. For the CDR3, the DNA is TGCAGTGCTAGACCCGGAGGGGTAAACACTGAAGCTTTCTTT. Translated, it gives CSARPGGVNTEAFF.

The V and J genes are TRBV5-1 and TRBJ2-3; a weak D match, TRBD2 (5 bases). Trimming shortened V by 3 bases and J by 2 bases, and 16 bases separated the two germline ends. The CDR3 extends over 16 amino acids. Germline CDR1 SGHRS, CDR2 YFSETQ. The CDR3 loop is CASSSNPLGDTDTQYF. In DNA, the CDR3 is TGCGCCAGCAGCTCTAACCCCCTCGGGGACACAGATACGCAGTATTTT.

This clonotype was counted ten times or more. The germline gene is not matched at one end of the junction; a read error may be the cause. The chain combines TRBV15 with TRBJ2-7; D remains unclear. The germline V gene encodes CDR1 LNHNV and CDR2 YYDKDF (reference sequence). The CDR3 totals 13 residues. Written as DNA, the CDR3 is TGTGCCACCAGCCGAGACGGTGGGTACGAGCAGTACTTC. Protein: CATSRDGGYEQYF.

The gene calls are TRBV2 and TRBJ2-3, with 7 nucleotides matching TRBD2. In germline, CDR1 is SNHLY, CDR2 FYNNEI. This CDR3 comprises 14 residues. Trimming cost V 5 bases and J 2 bases; bases outside gene matches: 4. The chain's CDR3 is CASSSGAITDTQYF. Here the CDR3 DNA reads TGTGCCAGCAGTAGCGGGGCCATCACAGATACGCAGTATTTT.

This clonotype turned up a few times. This chain uses TRBV3-1 with TRBJ2-7, with 7 positions matching TRBD1. Germline V gene data show CDR1 as LGHDT and CDR2 as YNNKEL (reference sequence). The CDR3 is 14 residues long. V shed 2 bases and J 3 bases; nucleotides not matched to a gene: 4. The CDR3 sequence is CASSQMAGGYEQYF. The DNA for the CDR3 is TGTGCCAGCAGCCAAATGGCAGGGGGCTACGAGCAGTACTTC.

This clonotype was counted between two and nine times. The chain couples TRBV20-1 to TRBJ1-4; TRBD1 is a possible D gene (5 bases). Germline V gene sequence: CDR1 DFQATT, CDR2 SNEGSKA (reference sequence). The CDR3 loop spans 13 amino acids. V was shortened by 5 bases and J by 8 bases, with 15 bases between the two germline ends. CDR3 sequence (DNA): TGCAGTGCTTACGGGACCATGGGCGAAAAACTGTTTTTT. Its translation is CSAYGTMGEKLFF.

The chain employs TRBV7-2 and TRBJ2-1; 14 bases fit TRBD2. V was clipped by 5 bases and J by 13 bases; unmatched bases: 10. The CDR3 sequence is 15 residues long. Germline values: CDR1 SGHTA, CDR2 FQGNSA. CDR3 sequence reads: CASSIDRLAGGAQFF. For the CDR3, the DNA is TGTGCCAGCAGCATAGATCGACTAGCGGGAGGGGCCCAGTTCTTC.

This clonotype was observed many times. This chain links TRBV29-1 with TRBJ2-1; 10 bases map to TRBD2. Germline CDR1 reads SQVTM; CDR2 reads ANQGSEA. This CDR3 is 14 amino acids long. V lost 6 bases to trimming and J lost 3 bases; unmatched junction nucleotides: 5. DNA of the CDR3: TGCAGCGTAAATGGACTAGCGGACTACAATGAGCAGTTCTTC. It specifies CSVNGLADYNEQFF.

This sequence joins TRBV9 and TRBJ1-1, with D perhaps TRBD1 (6 bases). Germline CDR1 reads SGDLS; CDR2 reads YYNGEE. CDR3 length: 16 residues. V was pared by 0 bases and J by 1 base, with 13 bases between. CDR3 loop: CASSVAPRQANTEAFF. CDR3 coding DNA: TGTGCCAGCAGCGTAGCACCCAGACAGGCGAACACTGAAGCTTTCTTT.

This chain links TRBV12-3 or TRBV12-4 with TRBJ2-5; D is unresolved. V dropped 5 bases and J dropped 3 bases, with 10 bases sitting between them. This CDR3 comprises 13 residues. The CDR3 is CASSRVGKETQYF. CDR3 bases: TGTGCCAGCAGTCGAGTCGGCAAAGAGACCCAGTACTTC.

The V and J genes are TRBV19 and TRBJ2-2; D possibly corresponds to TRBD2 (5 bases). Deletions cut 5 bases from V and 4 bases from J, with 14 bases between. The CDR3 is made up of 15 amino acids. Germline V gives CDR1 LNHDA, CDR2 SQIVND (reference sequence). This chain's CDR3 is CASSRGSVATGELFF. In DNA, the CDR3 is TGTGCCAGTAGTCGGGGTAGCGTGGCCACCGGGGAGCTGTTTTTT. Full variable domain (missing parts from reference TRBV19 and TRBJ2-2): DGGITQSPKYLFRKEGQNVTLSCEQNLNHDAMYWYRQDPGQGLRLIYYSQIVNDFQKGDIAEGYSVSREKKESFPLTVTSAQKNPTAFYLCASSRGSVATGELFFGEGSRLTVL.

The V call is TRBV2, the J call TRBJ2-1; D is possibly TRBD2 (5 bases). V was cut by 4 bases and J by 3 bases, with 10 bases left in between. Germline V gives CDR1 SNHLY, CDR2 FYNNEI. This CDR3 is 14 amino acids long. The CDR3 DNA follows: TGTGCCAGCAGTGTAACTAGACTCTACAATGAGCAGTTCTTC. Its protein product is CASSVTRLYNEQFF.

This clonotype appeared a single time. The chain recombines TRBV5-6 with TRBJ1-3; D remains ambiguous. The V and J ends lost 2 bases and 5 bases respectively, with 2 bases between them. The germline V gene has CDR1 SGHDT and CDR2 YYEEEE. The CDR3 length is 11 residues. CDR3 coding DNA: TGTGCCAGCAGCTTTCGAAACACCATATATTTT. Protein: CASSFRNTIYF.

This clonotype was counted only a few times. The chain joins TRBV4-3 to TRBJ2-3; the D gene could be TRBD1 or TRBD2 (5 bases each). CDR3 length equals 15 residues. From germline, CDR1 is LGHNA and CDR2 YSLEER. V gave up 1 base and J gave up 1 base, with 9 bases separating them. CDR3 region: CASSQGGTGTDTQYF. The CDR3 DNA reads as TGCGCCAGCAGCCAAGGAGGGACGGGCACAGATACGCAGTATTTT.

The rearrangement links TRBV7-9 to TRBJ2-2; D unclear. V was shortened by 5 bases and J by 1 base, with 8 bases between the two germline ends. The CDR3 has 14 residues. Germline CDR1 SEHNR, CDR2 FQNEAQ (reference sequence). The CDR3: CASSLQMNTGELFF. The CDR3 bases are TGTGCCAGCAGCCTCCAGATGAACACCGGGGAGCTGTTTTTT.

The V and J genes are TRBV4-2 and TRBJ2-1, with 7 bases fitting TRBD2. V dropped 0 bases and J dropped 10; count of bases not matched to a gene: 9. The CDR3 is made up of 15 amino acids. Germline V gene sequence: CDR1 LGHNA, CDR2 YNFKEQ. CDR3 sequence: CASSQDGDGGSEQFF. DNA of the CDR3: TGTGCCAGCAGCCAAGATGGGGACGGGGGGTCGGAGCAGTTCTTC.